The 11 T cell receptor beta chains given below trace back to one sample, sequenced in a study of cytomegalovirus exposure and HLA in healthy donors. The PCR ran on 60 Vbeta and 13 Jbeta primers. Using immunoSEQ multiplex PCR, the repertoire was profiled, and TCRdb retains in-frame clones only, with some absent. The repertoire holds tens of thousands of clones, with 77% as singletons. Material: PBMCs. The source is a man aged 45 to 65 in good health and CMV-seropositive.

This clone was counted once. The J gene is TRBJ2-5, the V gene TRBV30; D perhaps matches TRBD2 (5 bases). The CDR3 runs to 13 residues. The germline gives CDR1 GTSNPN, CDR2 SVGIG (reference sequence). Trimming shortened V by 4 bases and J by 3 bases, and 12 bases separated the two germline ends. The CDR3: CAWTGPGKETQYF. In DNA, the CDR3 is TGTGCCTGGACCGGACCGGGAAAAGAGACCCAGTACTTC.

This chain connects TRBV6-6 to TRBJ2-2, with 7 bases lining up with TRBD1. Germline assignment: CDR1 MNHNY and CDR2 SVGAGI (reference sequence). The CDR3 runs to 15 residues. V was clipped by 2 bases and J by 3 bases; unmatched bases: 3. CDR3 DNA sequence: TGTGCCAGCAGTTACCGACAGGGAGACACCGGGGAGCTGTTTTTT. This encodes CASSYRQGDTGELFF.

The chain couples TRBV5-4 to TRBJ1-2; no firm D call. Germline V gene data show CDR1 as SGHNT and CDR2 as YYREEE (reference sequence). The V end was cut by 4 bases, the J end by 3 bases, with 19 bases between. The CDR3 is 16 amino acids. In DNA form, the CDR3 reads TGTGCCAGCAGCCCCACCGGGAGGGCCAACGACTATGGCTACACCTTC. Its translation is CASSPTGRANDYGYTF. The variable domain in full, completed from reference TRBV5-4 and TRBJ1-2, reads ETGVTQSPTHLIKTRGQQVTLRCSSQSGHNTVSWYQQALGQGPQFIFQYYREEENGRGNFPPRFSGLQFPNYSSELNVNALELDDSALYLCASSPTGRANDYGYTFGSGTRLTVV.

The chain is built from TRBV7-6 and TRBJ1-1; D unresolved. This CDR3 is built from 17 residues. Trimming pared 5 bases from V and 3 bases from J, leaving 22 bases between. Germline values: CDR1 SGHVS, CDR2 FNYEAQ. CDR3 region: CASSHGSGRFYHTEAFF. The DNA for the CDR3 is TGTGCCAGCAGCCATGGAAGCGGGAGATTTTATCACACTGAAGCTTTCTTT.

This chain joins TRBV11-3 and TRBJ2-1; 7 bases map to TRBD2. Losses at the gene ends were 0 bases for V and 0 bases for J; bases not matched to a gene: 8. Germline V gene data show CDR1 as SGHNT and CDR2 as YENEEA. The CDR3 has 18 residues. CDR3 loop: CASSLDFAGTTSYNEQFF. The DNA of the CDR3 is TGTGCCAGCAGCTTAGACTTTGCCGGGACTACCTCCTACAATGAGCAGTTCTTC.

The DNA for the CDR3 is TGTGCCAGCAGCCAACAGGGATTTGGCAATGAGCAGTTCTTC. It specifies CASSQQGFGNEQFF. This chain uses TRBV14 with TRBJ2-1; perhaps TRBD1 as D (5 bases). The CDR3 contains 14 residues. CDR1 and CDR2 from the germline V gene are SGHDN and FVKESK. Trimming shortened V by 2 bases and J by 6 bases, and 11 bases separated the two germline ends.

The genes are TRBV18 and TRBJ1-6, with TRBD1 as a possible D gene (6 bases). Per germline, CDR1 KGHSH and CDR2 LQKENI. CDR3 length: 14 residues. V was cut by 2 bases and J by 8 bases, with 10 bases left in between. In DNA form, the CDR3 reads TGTGCCAGCTCACCAAGGGGGTCTGATTCACCCCTCCACTTT. The encoded protein is CASSPRGSDSPLHF.

This clone was found once. This chain connects TRBV5-1 to TRBJ2-2, with 9 bases identical to TRBD2. V lost 1 base to trimming and J lost 5 bases; unmatched junction nucleotides: 6. The CDR3 runs 16 residues. The germline V gene encodes CDR1 SGHRS and CDR2 YFSETQ. The CDR3 nucleotides read TGCGCCAGCAGCTTGTCTGGACTAGCGTCAACCGGGGAGCTGTTTTTT. Translation: CASSLSGLASTGELFF.

J is TRBJ1-1 and V is TRBV19; tentatively, D is TRBD1 (6 bases). The germline V and J ends were trimmed by 3 bases and 1 base, with 12 bases remaining between them. The germline V gene has CDR1 LNHDA and CDR2 SQIVND (reference sequence). The CDR3 contains 15 residues. The CDR3 DNA is TGTGCCAGTAGTATCCCCGGGACATCGAACACTGAAGCTTTCTTT. Its translation is CASSIPGTSNTEAFF.

The chain combines TRBV10-3 with TRBJ1-3; no reliable D call. The CDR3 length is 20 residues. V gave up 2 bases and J gave up 0 bases, with 23 bases separating them. Germline loops: CDR1 ENHRY, CDR2 SYGVKD. CDR3 sequence (DNA): TGTGCCATCAGTGAGAGGAGAGGTGGCTTGAGTGCTTCCTCTGGAAACACCATATATTTT. Residues: CAISERRGGLSASSGNTIYF.

The V and J genes are TRBV7-9 and TRBJ2-7; D remains ambiguous. CDR1 SEHNR and CDR2 FQNEAQ come from the germline V gene (reference sequence). The CDR3 is made up of 13 amino acids. Trimming took 4 bases from V and 4 from J, leaving 11 bases between them. This chain's CDR3 is CASSSLLAYEQYF. The CDR3 DNA is TGTGCCAGCAGCTCTTTGTTAGCTTACGAGCAGTACTTC.